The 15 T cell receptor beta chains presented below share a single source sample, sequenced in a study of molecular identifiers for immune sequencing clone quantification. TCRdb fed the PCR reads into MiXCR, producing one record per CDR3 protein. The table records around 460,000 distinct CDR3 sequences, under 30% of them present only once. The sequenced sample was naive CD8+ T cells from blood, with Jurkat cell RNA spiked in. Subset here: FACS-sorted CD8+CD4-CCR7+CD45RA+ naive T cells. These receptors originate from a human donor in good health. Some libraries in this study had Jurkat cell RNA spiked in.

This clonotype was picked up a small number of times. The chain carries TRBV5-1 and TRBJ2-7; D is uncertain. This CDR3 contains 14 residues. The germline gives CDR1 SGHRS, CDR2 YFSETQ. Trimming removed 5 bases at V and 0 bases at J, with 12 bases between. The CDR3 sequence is CASRIGGASYEQYF. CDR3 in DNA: TGCGCCAGCAGGATTGGCGGCGCCTCCTACGAGCAGTACTTC.

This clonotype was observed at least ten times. The CDR3 protein is CASSHGTTSYEQYF. CDR3 nucleotides: TGCGCCAGCAGCCATGGCACTACCTCCTACGAGCAGTACTTC. V and J are TRBV4-3 and TRBJ2-7; D is undetermined. The CDR3 is made up of 14 amino acids. Germline V gives CDR1 LGHNA, CDR2 YSLEER. The V and J ends lost 3 bases and 0 bases respectively, with 9 bases between them.

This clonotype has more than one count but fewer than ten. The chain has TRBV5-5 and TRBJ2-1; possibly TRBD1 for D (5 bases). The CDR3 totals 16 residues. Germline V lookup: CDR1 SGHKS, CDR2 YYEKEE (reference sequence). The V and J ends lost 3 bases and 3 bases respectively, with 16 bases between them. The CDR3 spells CASSSPRAGYYNEQFF. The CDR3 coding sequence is TGTGCCAGCAGCTCCCCCAGGGCAGGTTACTACAATGAGCAGTTCTTC.

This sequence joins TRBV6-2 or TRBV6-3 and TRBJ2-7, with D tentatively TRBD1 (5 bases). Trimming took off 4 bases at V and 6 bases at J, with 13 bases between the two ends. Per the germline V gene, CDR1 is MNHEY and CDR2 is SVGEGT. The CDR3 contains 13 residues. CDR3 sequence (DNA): TGTGCCAGCAGTTCCCTGGACATAATCGAGCAGTACTTC. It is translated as CASSSLDIIEQYF.

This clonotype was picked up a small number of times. CDR3 sequence reads: CASSSSLAADTQYF. The CDR3, as DNA: TGTGCCAGCAGCTCCTCACTAGCAGCAGATACGCAGTATTTT. This chain joins TRBV14 and TRBJ2-3, with D tentatively TRBD2 (6 bases). This CDR3 is built from 14 residues. Trimming shortened V by 5 bases and J by 4 bases, and 13 bases separated the two germline ends. CDR1 is SGHDN and CDR2 is FVKESK in the germline V gene.

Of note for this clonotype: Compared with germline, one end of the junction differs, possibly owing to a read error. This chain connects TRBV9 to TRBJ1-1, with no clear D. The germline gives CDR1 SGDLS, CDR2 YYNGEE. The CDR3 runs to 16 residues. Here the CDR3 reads CASSVDGGHQNTGAFF. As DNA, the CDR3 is TGTGCCAGCAGCGTAGACGGAGGGCATCAGAACACTGGAGCTTTCTTT.

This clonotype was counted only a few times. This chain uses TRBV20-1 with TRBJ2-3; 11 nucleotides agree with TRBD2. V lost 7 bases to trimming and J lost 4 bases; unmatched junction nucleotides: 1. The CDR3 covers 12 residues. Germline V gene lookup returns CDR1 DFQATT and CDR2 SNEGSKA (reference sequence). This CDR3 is CSGSGGADTQYF. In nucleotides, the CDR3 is TGCAGTGGTAGCGGGGGGGCAGATACGCAGTATTTT.

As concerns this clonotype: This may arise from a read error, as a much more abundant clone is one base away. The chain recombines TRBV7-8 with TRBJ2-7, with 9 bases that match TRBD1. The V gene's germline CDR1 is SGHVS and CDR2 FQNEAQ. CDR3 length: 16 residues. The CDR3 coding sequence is TGTGCCAGCAGCTTGGGAACCGGGACAGGGACCTACGGGCAGTACTTC. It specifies CASSLGTGTGTYGQYF.

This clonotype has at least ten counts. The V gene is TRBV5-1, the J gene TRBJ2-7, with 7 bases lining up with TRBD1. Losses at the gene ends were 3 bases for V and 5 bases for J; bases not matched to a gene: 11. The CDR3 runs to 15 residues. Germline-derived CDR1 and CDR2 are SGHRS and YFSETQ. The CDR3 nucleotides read TGCGCCAGCAGCTCGTTCCGGGACAGCTTTGACGAGCAGTACTTC. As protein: CASSSFRDSFDEQYF.

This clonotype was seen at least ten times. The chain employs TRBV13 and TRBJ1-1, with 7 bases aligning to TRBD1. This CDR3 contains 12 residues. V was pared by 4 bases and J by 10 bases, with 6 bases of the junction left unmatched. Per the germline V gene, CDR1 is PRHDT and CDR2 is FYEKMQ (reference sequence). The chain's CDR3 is CASSSSGDRAFF. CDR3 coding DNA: TGTGCCAGCAGCTCGTCCGGGGACAGAGCTTTCTTT.

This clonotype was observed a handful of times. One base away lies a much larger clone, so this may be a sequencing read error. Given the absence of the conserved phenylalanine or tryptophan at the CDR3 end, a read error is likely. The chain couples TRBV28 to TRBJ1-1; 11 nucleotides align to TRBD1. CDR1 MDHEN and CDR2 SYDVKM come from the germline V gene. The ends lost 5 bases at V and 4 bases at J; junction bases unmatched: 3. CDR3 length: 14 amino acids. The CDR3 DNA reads TGTGCCAGCAGTCCCGGGACAGGGGGCACTGAAGCTTTCATT. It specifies CASSPGTGGTEAFI.

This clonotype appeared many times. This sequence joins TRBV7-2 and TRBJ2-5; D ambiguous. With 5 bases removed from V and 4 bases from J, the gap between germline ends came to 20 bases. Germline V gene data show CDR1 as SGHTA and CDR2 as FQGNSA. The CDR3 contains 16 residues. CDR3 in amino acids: CASSRPWDGAGETQYF. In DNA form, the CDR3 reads TGTGCCAGCAGCCGACCATGGGATGGTGCTGGAGAGACCCAGTACTTC.

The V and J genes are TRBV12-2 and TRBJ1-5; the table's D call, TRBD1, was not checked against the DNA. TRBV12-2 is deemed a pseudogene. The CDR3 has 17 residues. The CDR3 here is CASRLASGTDSNQPQHF. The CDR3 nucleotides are TGTGCAAGTCGCTTAGCGTCGGGGACAGATAGCAATCAGCCCCAGCATTTT.

The CDR3 DNA is TGCAGTGCTAGAGATATAGACAGGGAGGATTCACCCCTCCACTTT. It specifies CSARDIDREDSPLHF. The V and J genes are TRBV20-1 and TRBJ1-6, with 7 bases fitting TRBD1. Germline CDR1 DFQATT, CDR2 SNEGSKA (reference sequence). Trimming at V came to 0 bases and at J to 8 bases, leaving 7 bases not matched to a gene. The CDR3 is 15 amino acids.

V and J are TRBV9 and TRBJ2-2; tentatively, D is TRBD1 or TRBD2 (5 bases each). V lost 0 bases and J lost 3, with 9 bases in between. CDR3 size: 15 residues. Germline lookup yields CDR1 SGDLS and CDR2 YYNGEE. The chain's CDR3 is CASSVGGDDTGELFF. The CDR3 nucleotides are TGTGCCAGCAGCGTAGGAGGGGACGACACCGGGGAGCTGTTTTTT.